These 24 T cell receptor beta chains came from one sample sequenced in a study of control samples from healthy donors and cancer patients. Sequencing used immunoSEQ multiplex PCR; TCRdb keeps in-frame clones, though not all of them. The sample holds about 86,000 clones, roughly nine tenths seen once. Sequenced material: PBMCs. Every receptor here comes from a woman between 45 and 65 years old with colorectal cancer.

J is TRBJ1-6 and V is TRBV6-5; D not resolved. This CDR3 spans 15 amino acids. CDR1 is MNHEY, CDR2 SVGAGI, per germline. Trimming removed 4 bases at V and 0 bases at J, with 7 bases between. In nucleotides, the CDR3 is TGTGCCAGCAGTTCTTATAGCTCCTATAATTCACCCCTCCACTTT. This translates into CASSSYSSYNSPLHF.

CDR3 DNA: TGTGCCAGCAGTACTTGGAACACTGAAGCTTTCTTT. Protein sequence: CASSTWNTEAFF. V is TRBV12-3 or TRBV12-4 and J is TRBJ1-1; D remains ambiguous. Trimming shortened V by 5 bases and J by 1 base, and 5 bases separated the two germline ends. The CDR3 extends over 12 amino acids.

This sequence joins TRBV6-4 and TRBJ2-3; D call uncertain. The CDR3 consists of 15 residues. V was clipped by 3 bases and J by 2 bases, with 12 bases between them. Per the germline V gene, CDR1 is MRHNA and CDR2 is SNTAGT. CDR3 in DNA: TGTGCCAGCAGTGAACGAGCGTCGCACACAGATACGCAGTATTTT. This gives the protein CASSERASHTDTQYF.

The chain recombines TRBV5-4 with TRBJ1-1; TRBD1 agrees at 10 bases. V trimming: 3 bases; J trimming: 6 bases; junction bases outside the gene matches: 5. The CDR3 loop spans 14 amino acids. The V gene's germline CDR1 is SGHNT and CDR2 YYREEE (reference sequence). CDR3 bases: TGTGCCAGCAGCTCCTGGACAGGGGGGGCTGAAGCTTTCTTT. This translates into CASSSWTGGAEAFF. The full variable domain, with the rest looked up from reference TRBV5-4 and TRBJ1-1, is ETGVTQSPTHLIKTRGQQVTLRCSSQSGHNTVSWYQQALGQGPQFIFQYYREEENGRGNFPPRFSGLQFPNYSSELNVNALELDDSALYLCASSSWTGGAEAFFGQGTRLTVV.

This chain joins TRBV3-1 (or the pseudogene TRBV3-2) and TRBJ2-1, with D unclear. The V gene's germline CDR1 is LGHDT and CDR2 YNNKEL (reference sequence). V dropped 4 bases and J dropped 0 bases, with 10 bases sitting between them. This CDR3 comprises 15 residues. This CDR3 reads CASSRDTISYNEQFF. The CDR3 DNA follows: TGTGCCAGCAGCCGCGACACCATCTCCTACAATGAGCAGTTCTTC.

The rearrangement joins TRBV5-1 to TRBJ2-1, with TRBD1 matching 8 bases. The V and J ends lost 4 bases and 10 bases, in that order; junction bases with no gene match: 7. CDR1 is SGHRS and CDR2 is YFSETQ in the germline V gene. The length of the CDR3 is 13 residues. The DNA of the CDR3 is TGCGCCAGCAGCCCTGGACAGGGCTGGGAGCAGTTCTTC. Translating it yields CASSPGQGWEQFF.

V gene TRBV7-8 combines with J gene TRBJ2-1; D is possibly TRBD1 (5 bases). Germline CDR1 reads SGHVS; CDR2 reads FQNEAQ. CDR3 length equals 13 residues. The V gene lost 5 bases and the J gene lost 4 bases, with 9 bases spanning the gap. The CDR3 DNA reads as TGTGCCAGCAGCCAAGGGGTTTACAATGAGCAGTTCTTC. Protein product: CASSQGVYNEQFF. Full variable domain (remainder filled in from reference TRBV7-8 and TRBJ2-1): GAGVSQSPRYKVAKRGQDVALRCDPISGHVSLFWYQQALGQGPEFLTYFQNEAQLDKSGLPSDRFFAERPEGSVSTLKIQRTQQEDSAVYLCASSQGVYNEQFFGPGTRLTVL.

The rearrangement uses TRBV6-4 and TRBJ2-3; no reliable D call. Germline-derived CDR1 and CDR2 are MRHNA and SNTAGT. The V gene lost 2 bases and the J gene lost 0 bases, with 9 bases spanning the gap. The CDR3 loop spans 15 amino acids. The CDR3 nucleotides are TGTGCCAGCAGTGACGGGGTGGGGAGCACAGATACGCAGTATTTT. Residues: CASSDGVGSTDTQYF.

The chain employs TRBV5-1 and TRBJ1-3; TRBD1 might be the D (5 bases). The CDR3 consists of 18 residues. V gave up 0 bases and J gave up 1 base, with 17 bases separating them. Germline-derived CDR1 and CDR2 are SGHRS and YFSETQ. The CDR3 DNA reads as TGCGCCAGCAGCTTGGCCCTAATACAAAAGGGGTCTGGAAACACCATATATTTT. Amino acids: CASSLALIQKGSGNTIYF.

The rearrangement links TRBV5-1 to TRBJ2-1, with D possibly TRBD1 on 5 matching bases. Germline V gene lookup returns CDR1 SGHRS and CDR2 YFSETQ. V dropped 4 bases and J dropped 7 bases, with 18 bases sitting between them. The CDR3 consists of 15 residues. CDR3 sequence: CASSAMGQGGNEQFF. The CDR3 region has the DNA TGCGCCAGCAGCGCCATGGGGCAGGGTGGAAATGAGCAGTTCTTC.

This clone is a singleton in its sample. The chain couples TRBV29-1 to TRBJ2-2, with D perhaps TRBD1 (5 bases). This CDR3 comprises 13 residues. Germline V CDR1 and CDR2: SQVTM, ANQGSEA. Between the trimmed V and J ends, which lost 3 bases and 0 bases, there was a span of 5 bases. The CDR3 loop is CSVEGPNTGELFF. The CDR3 DNA sequence: TGCAGCGTTGAGGGGCCGAACACCGGGGAGCTGTTTTTT.

This sequence joins TRBV19 and TRBJ1-2, with a possible D match to TRBD1 (5 bases). This CDR3 has 14 amino acids. The V gene's germline CDR1 is LNHDA and CDR2 SQIVND (reference sequence). V dropped 4 bases and J dropped 2 bases, with 11 bases sitting between them. The CDR3 coding sequence is TGTGCCAGTAGTACCCAGGGAAACAACTATGGCTACACCTTC. Amino acids: CASSTQGNNYGYTF.

V gene TRBV4-2 combines with J gene TRBJ2-1; a possible D gene is TRBD2 (5 bases). Germline CDR1 LGHNA, CDR2 YNFKEQ. V lost 0 bases to trimming and J lost 3 bases, with 15 bases between them. CDR3 length: 17 residues. The CDR3 spells CASSQDRLSGIYNEQFF. CDR3 DNA: TGTGCCAGCAGCCAAGATCGCCTTTCGGGAATCTACAATGAGCAGTTCTTC.

The chain joins TRBV3-1 (or the pseudogene TRBV3-2) to TRBJ1-1; D uncertain. V was cut by 1 base and J by 0 bases, with 9 bases left in between. Germline V gene lookup returns CDR1 LGHDT and CDR2 YNNKEL (reference sequence). CDR3 length: 15 residues. The CDR3 sequence is CASSQGSKMNTEAFF. The CDR3 nucleotides read TGTGCCAGCAGCCAAGGATCCAAAATGAACACTGAAGCTTTCTTT.

The chain joins TRBV19 to TRBJ1-2; 9 bases align to TRBD1. This CDR3 is built from 15 residues. The J segment lost 3 bases and the V segment lost 7 bases, leaving 9 bases of the junction unmatched. Germline lookup yields CDR1 LNHDA and CDR2 SQIVND (reference sequence). CDR3 in amino acids: CASNQQGAKDYGYTF. The CDR3 DNA reads TGTGCCAGTAATCAACAGGGGGCGAAGGACTATGGCTACACCTTC.

This chain joins TRBV30 and TRBJ1-6; 8 bases are shared with TRBD1. Trimming cost V 1 base and J 8 bases; bases outside gene matches: 7. Germline V gene sequence: CDR1 GTSNPN, CDR2 SVGIG (reference sequence). CDR3 length equals 15 residues. CDR3 protein: CAWSGGQGAYSPLHF. Written as DNA, the CDR3 is TGTGCCTGGAGTGGGGGGCAGGGGGCATATTCACCCCTCCACTTT. Complete variable domain (other parts from reference TRBV30 and TRBJ1-6): SQTIHQWPATLVQPVGSPLSLECTVEGTSNPNLYWYRQAAGRGLQLLFYSVGIGQISSEVPQNLSASRPQDRQFILSSKKLLLSDSGFYLCAWSGGQGAYSPLHFGNGTRLTVT.

This chain uses TRBV28 with TRBJ2-1, with 10 nucleotides matching TRBD2. This CDR3 contains 15 residues. The V gene's germline CDR1 is MDHEN and CDR2 SYDVKM. Losses at the gene ends were 3 bases for V and 2 bases for J; bases not matched to a gene: 1. DNA for the CDR3: TGTGCCAGCAGTTTCGGACTAGCGGCCTACAATGAGCAGTTCTTC. The encoded protein is CASSFGLAAYNEQFF.

V and J are TRBV4-3 and TRBJ2-3, with a tentative D call TRBD1 (5 bases). CDR3 length: 15 residues. CDR1 and CDR2 from the germline V gene are LGHNA and YSLEER. V was pared by 1 base and J by 8 bases, with 16 bases between. The CDR3 coding sequence is TGCGCCAGCAGCCAAGGGAAAAGGCTCCAGGGTACGCAGTATTTT. This codes for CASSQGKRLQGTQYF.

This clone appeared once. The chain recombines TRBV4-2 with TRBJ2-1; 7 positions agree with TRBD1. The CDR3 has 14 residues. CDR1 LGHNA and CDR2 YNFKEQ come from the germline V gene. Losses at the gene ends were 0 bases for V and 9 bases for J; bases not matched to a gene: 5. Here the CDR3 reads CASSQDPTGSEQFF. DNA for the CDR3: TGTGCCAGCAGCCAAGACCCGACAGGGAGTGAGCAGTTCTTC.

V and J are TRBV2 and TRBJ2-7; D is unclear. Germline lookup yields CDR1 SNHLY and CDR2 FYNNEI. This CDR3 spans 13 amino acids. Trimming removed 3 bases from V and 6 bases from J, with 12 bases in between. The CDR3: CASSDLGWGEQYV. The CDR3 DNA sequence: TGTGCCAGCAGTGACCTCGGATGGGGCGAGCAGTACGTC.

This sequence joins TRBV7-2 and TRBJ1-4; 7 nucleotides line up with TRBD1. From germline, CDR1 is SGHTA and CDR2 FQGNSA. CDR3 length: 16 amino acids. J gave up 2 bases and V 5 bases, and 8 bases lay outside the gene matches. The CDR3 sequence is CASSPTGKVTNEKLFF. Written as DNA, the CDR3 is TGTGCCAGCAGCCCGACAGGGAAGGTGACTAATGAAAAACTGTTTTTT. Complete variable domain (other parts from reference TRBV7-2 and TRBJ1-4): GAGVSQSPSNKVTEKGKDVELRCDPISGHTALYWYRQSLGQGLEFLIYFQGNSAPDKSGLPSDRFSAERTGGSVSTLTIQRTQQEDSAVYLCASSPTGKVTNEKLFFGSGTQLSVL.

This clone was recorded once. The chain is built from TRBV7-3 and TRBJ2-1; D might be TRBD1 (5 bases). Germline V gene data show CDR1 as SGHTA and CDR2 as FQGTGA. The CDR3 length is 14 residues. Trimming removed 4 bases from V and 8 bases from J, with 15 bases in between. The CDR3 region has the DNA TGTGCCAGCAGCTCCCTCCAGGGTAACGATGAGCAGTTCTTC. Translating gives CASSSLQGNDEQFF.

In DNA, the CDR3 is TGTGCCAGCAGCTTAGGGGTGGGCGGCAAAAAAGAGACCCAGTACTTC. Translation gives CASSLGVGGKKETQYF. The chain combines TRBV7-3 with TRBJ2-5; no firm D call. The CDR3 is made up of 16 amino acids. The germline V gene encodes CDR1 SGHTA and CDR2 FQGTGA. V was cut by 2 bases and J by 3 bases, with 16 bases left in between.

The gene calls are TRBV3-1 (or the pseudogene TRBV3-2) and TRBJ1-2; D not resolved. V lost 4 bases, J lost 6 bases, and 15 bases lay in between. CDR3 length: 14 residues. Germline V gives CDR1 LGHDT, CDR2 YNNKEL (reference sequence). CDR3 DNA: TGTGCCAGCAGCCCGACGGAGGTCCGGAATGGCTACACCTTC. It encodes CASSPTEVRNGYTF.